This passage covers 21 T cell receptor beta chains from one sample sequenced in a study of T cell repertoires in cytomegalovirus infection. TCRdb recomputed calls from the reads with MiXCR, one row per CDR3 protein. Of about 320,000 distinct CDR3 sequences in the sample, 9% to 9.5% were seen once. Sequencing used PBMCs. These receptors were collected from a human donor in good health (CMV status not recorded). Some clones in this sample may be carry-over from other donors' samples.

CDR3 amino acids: CASSRSRGSGNEQFF. CDR3 nucleotide sequence: TGTGCCAGCAGCCGGAGTCGTGGTAGCGGCAATGAGCAGTTCTTC. This chain links TRBV14 with TRBJ2-1; D may be TRBD2 (6 bases). V lost 4 bases, J lost 6 bases, and 16 bases lay in between. In germline, CDR1 is SGHDN, CDR2 FVKESK. CDR3 length: 15 residues.

There are many counts of this clonotype. This chain connects TRBV7-8 to TRBJ1-1; the D is unclear. Germline CDR1 is SGHVS and CDR2 is FQNEAQ. The CDR3 runs 13 residues. V was trimmed by 4 bases and J by 1 base, leaving 7 bases between them. CDR3 DNA: TGTGCCAGCAGCTACAACGGGAACACTGAAGCTTTCTTT. It specifies CASSYNGNTEAFF.

The rearrangement links TRBV5-4 to TRBJ1-4; 11 bases match TRBD1. The junction had 10 bases not matched to a gene; V was cut back by 4 bases and J by 8 bases. The V gene's germline CDR1 is SGHNT and CDR2 YYREEE (reference sequence). The CDR3 length is 16 residues. The CDR3 spells CASSPDGGTGGEKLFF. The DNA for the CDR3 is TGTGCCAGCAGCCCCGATGGGGGGACAGGGGGAGAAAAACTGTTTTTT.

This clonotype has a count of ten or more. The rearrangement joins TRBV7-2 to TRBJ2-1; TRBD2 is a possible D gene (6 bases). Trimming removed 1 base at V and 7 bases at J, with 20 bases between. This CDR3 is built from 17 residues. Germline V gives CDR1 SGHTA, CDR2 FQGNSA. Here the CDR3 DNA reads TGTGCCAGCAGCTTAGTCCCTGGAGCGGGCGAGGGTAATGAGCAGTTCTTC. This translates into CASSLVPGAGEGNEQFF.

This clonotype appeared many times. This chain joins TRBV19 and TRBJ2-2; TRBD2 matches at 7 bases. The CDR3 is made up of 14 amino acids. In germline, CDR1 is LNHDA, CDR2 SQIVND (reference sequence). V was pared by 7 bases and J by 1 base, with 3 bases of the junction left unmatched. CDR3: CASNRGRNTGELFF. The CDR3 coding sequence is TGTGCCAGTAACCGCGGGAGGAACACCGGGGAGCTGTTTTTT.

This clonotype was seen more than once but under ten times. V usage is TRBV27 and J usage is TRBJ2-3; tentatively, D is TRBD2 (6 bases). Between the trimmed V and J ends, which lost 3 bases and 1 base, there was a span of 11 bases. From germline, CDR1 is MNHEY and CDR2 SMNVEV (reference sequence). CDR3 length: 15 amino acids. As DNA, the CDR3 is TGTGCCAGCAGTTTCGGGCTAGCGCGCACAGATACGCAGTATTTT. Encoded protein: CASSFGLARTDTQYF.

This clonotype appeared a few times. The rearrangement joins TRBV19 to TRBJ1-5; 7 bases line up with TRBD1. V gave up 6 bases and J gave up 4 bases; unmatched junction bases: 3. CDR3 size: 13 residues. Germline-derived CDR1 and CDR2 are LNHDA and SQIVND (reference sequence). In nucleotides, the CDR3 is TGTGCCAGTAGGAACAGGGGTAATCAGCCCCAGCATTTT. It yields the protein CASRNRGNQPQHF.

This clonotype has at least ten counts. The chain links TRBV19 to TRBJ2-5; TRBD1 might be the D (5 bases). Germline loops: CDR1 LNHDA, CDR2 SQIVND (reference sequence). Trimming removed 7 bases from V and 2 bases from J, with 17 bases in between. This CDR3 comprises 15 residues. In nucleotides, the CDR3 is TGTGCCAGTAAATCTTGGCAGGGCCCTCAAGAGACCCAGTACTTC. Its protein product is CASKSWQGPQETQYF.

In its sample, this clonotype was seen many times. The chain uses TRBV7-9 and TRBJ1-1; D gene uncertain. V lost 0 bases and J 8 bases, leaving 10 bases between the germline ends. CDR3 size: 13 residues. Germline V gene lookup returns CDR1 SEHNR and CDR2 FQNEAQ (reference sequence). The DNA for the CDR3 is TGTGCCAGCAGCTTAGCGCAGGCAGTCGAAGCTTTCTTT. Its translation: CASSLAQAVEAFF.

This clonotype was recorded at least ten times. This chain uses TRBV19 with TRBJ1-5, with D perhaps matching TRBD1 (6 bases). The ends were cut back, 7 bases at V and 0 bases at J, with 16 bases in the middle. CDR1 LNHDA and CDR2 SQIVND come from the germline V gene (reference sequence). The length of the CDR3 is 16 residues. Written as DNA, the CDR3 is TGTGCCAGTATGGGCAGGGGCCCCCCTAGCAATCAGCCCCAGCATTTT. It encodes CASMGRGPPSNQPQHF.

This clonotype was seen repeatedly, ten times or more. The chain employs TRBV28 and TRBJ2-7; D is uncertain. The CDR3 is 16 residues long. Germline V gives CDR1 MDHEN, CDR2 SYDVKM. V was shortened by 1 base and J by 0 bases, with 13 bases between the two germline ends. CDR3 nucleotides: TGTGCCAGCAGTTTATTAGGAGCTCAGAGCTCCTACGAGCAGTACTTC. This codes for CASSLLGAQSSYEQYF.

This clonotype was recorded many times. The CDR3 spells CATSREADPSYEQYF. Here the CDR3 DNA reads TGTGCCACCAGCAGAGAAGCGGATCCCTCTTACGAGCAGTACTTC. The rearrangement joins TRBV15 to TRBJ2-7; the D gene is possibly TRBD2 (5 bases). Per the germline V gene, CDR1 is LNHNV and CDR2 is YYDKDF (reference sequence). The CDR3 covers 15 residues. Trimming removed 0 bases from V and 4 bases from J, with 13 bases in between.

This clonotype was found a few times. The J gene is TRBJ2-5, the V gene TRBV7-3, with D tentatively TRBD1 (7 bases). V was cut by 2 bases and J by 3 bases, with 13 bases left in between. The CDR3 runs to 15 residues. Germline V gene lookup returns CDR1 SGHTA and CDR2 FQGTGA. DNA of the CDR3: TGTGCCAGCAGCTTATGGGGCAGGGGGGAAGAGACCCAGTACTTC. Translated, it gives CASSLWGRGEETQYF.

This clonotype was counted at least ten times. This chain links TRBV6-1 with TRBJ2-7; 7 bases match TRBD2. Germline trimming cut 8 bases from V and 7 bases from J; bases unmatched to any gene: 8. The CDR3 is 12 residues long. Germline CDR1 reads MNHNS; CDR2 reads SASEGT. CDR3 sequence (DNA): TGTGCCAGCGGTGGGGGGGGAGAGGAGCAGTACTTC. Amino acids: CASGGGGEEQYF.

The sample holds a few counts of this clonotype. The rearrangement joins TRBV7-6 to TRBJ1-2; D uncertain. Trimming cost V 0 bases and J 0 bases, with 2 bases left between them. The CDR3 runs to 13 residues. The germline CDR1 and CDR2 sequences are SGHVS and FNYEAQ. The CDR3 coding sequence is TGTGCCAGCAGCTTAGCATCTAACTATGGCTACACCTTC. Its protein is CASSLASNYGYTF.

This clonotype was recorded a few times. The chain links TRBV4-1 to TRBJ1-5; a weak D match, TRBD1 (5 bases). In germline, CDR1 is MGHRA, CDR2 YSYEKL. This CDR3 spans 15 amino acids. The V and J ends lost 0 bases and 3 bases respectively, with 9 bases between them. In nucleotides, the CDR3 is TGCGCCAGCAGCCAAGATCCGGGGCTCAATCAGCCCCAGCATTTT. Its protein is CASSQDPGLNQPQHF.

There are many counts of this clonotype. V usage is TRBV7-2 and J usage is TRBJ2-5; the match to TRBD2 covers 14 bases. Germline trimming cut 5 bases from V and 7 bases from J; bases unmatched to any gene: 6. This CDR3 comprises 15 residues. Germline loops: CDR1 SGHTA, CDR2 FQGNSA. CDR3 protein: CASSLTSGGAGTQYF. The CDR3 DNA reads as TGTGCCAGCAGCCTGACTAGCGGGGGGGCGGGGACCCAGTACTTC.

This clonotype was counted many times. The chain employs TRBV7-2 and TRBJ2-1; no clear D gene. The CDR3 is 11 amino acids. V was trimmed by 5 bases and J by 10 bases, leaving 9 bases between them. From germline, CDR1 is SGHTA and CDR2 FQGNSA. CDR3 coding DNA: TGTGCCAGCAGCCCGAGATACGAGCAGTTCTTC. Its protein is CASSPRYEQFF.

The V and J genes are TRBV28 and TRBJ1-1; 9 bases line up with TRBD1. Germline lookup yields CDR1 MDHEN and CDR2 SYDVKM. V lost 5 bases to trimming and J lost 11 bases; unmatched junction nucleotides: 12. The CDR3 extends over 14 amino acids. CDR3 bases: TGTGCCAGCAGTGGACTACAGGGGGCCCTTGAGGCTTTCTTT. Its protein product is CASSGLQGALEAFF.

This clonotype was observed many times. V is TRBV6-4 and J is TRBJ2-1; weak D call: TRBD1 (5 bases). V was shortened by 5 bases and J by 8 bases, with 19 bases between the two germline ends. CDR1 is MRHNA and CDR2 is SNTAGT in the germline V gene. The CDR3 runs to 15 residues. The CDR3 reads CASSPSRWGRDEQFF. As DNA, the CDR3 is TGTGCCAGCAGTCCCTCTAGGTGGGGCAGGGATGAGCAGTTCTTC.

This clonotype occurred many times. The chain couples TRBV7-2 to TRBJ1-1, with D hard to call. The germline gives CDR1 SGHTA, CDR2 FQGNSA. V was cut by 5 bases and J by 0 bases, with 16 bases left in between. The CDR3 has 16 residues. CDR3 residues: CASSPGPGSLNTEAFF. The CDR3 region has the DNA TGTGCCAGCAGCCCCGGGCCCGGATCATTGAACACTGAAGCTTTCTTT.